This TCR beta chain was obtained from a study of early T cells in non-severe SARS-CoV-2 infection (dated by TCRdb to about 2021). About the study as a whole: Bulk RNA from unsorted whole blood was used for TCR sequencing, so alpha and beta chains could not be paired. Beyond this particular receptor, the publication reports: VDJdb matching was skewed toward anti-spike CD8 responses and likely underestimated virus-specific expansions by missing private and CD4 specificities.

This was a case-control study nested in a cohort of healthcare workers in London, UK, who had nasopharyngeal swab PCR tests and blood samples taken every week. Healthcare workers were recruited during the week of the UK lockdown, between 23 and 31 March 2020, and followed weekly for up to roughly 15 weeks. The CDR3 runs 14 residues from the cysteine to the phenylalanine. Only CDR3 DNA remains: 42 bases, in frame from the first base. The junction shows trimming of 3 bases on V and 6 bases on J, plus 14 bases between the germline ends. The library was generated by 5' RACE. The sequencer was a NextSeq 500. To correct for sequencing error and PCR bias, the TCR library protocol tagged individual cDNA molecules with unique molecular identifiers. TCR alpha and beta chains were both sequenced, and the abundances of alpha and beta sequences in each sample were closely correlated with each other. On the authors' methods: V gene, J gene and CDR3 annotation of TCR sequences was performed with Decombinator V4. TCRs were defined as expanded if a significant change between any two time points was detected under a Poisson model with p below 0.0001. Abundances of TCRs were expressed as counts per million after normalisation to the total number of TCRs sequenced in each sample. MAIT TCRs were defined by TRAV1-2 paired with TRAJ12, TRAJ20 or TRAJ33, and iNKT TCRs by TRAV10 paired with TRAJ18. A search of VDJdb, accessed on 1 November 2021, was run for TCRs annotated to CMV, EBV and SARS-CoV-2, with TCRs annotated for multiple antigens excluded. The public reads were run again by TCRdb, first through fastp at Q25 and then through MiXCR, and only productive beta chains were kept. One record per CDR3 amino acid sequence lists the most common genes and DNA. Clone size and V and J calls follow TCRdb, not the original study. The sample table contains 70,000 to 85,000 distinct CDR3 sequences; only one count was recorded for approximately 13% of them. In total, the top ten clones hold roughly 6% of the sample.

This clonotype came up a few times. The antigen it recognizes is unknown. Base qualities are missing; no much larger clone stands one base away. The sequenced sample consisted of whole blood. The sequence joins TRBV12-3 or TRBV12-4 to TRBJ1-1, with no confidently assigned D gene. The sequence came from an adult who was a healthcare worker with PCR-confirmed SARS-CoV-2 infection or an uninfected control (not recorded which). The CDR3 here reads CASSLSSGRAEAFF. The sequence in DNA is TGTGCCAGCAGTTTGTCGTCGGGTCGGGCTGAAGCTTTCTTT.